This is a list of T cell receptor beta chains from one sample in a study of OX40 agonist ivuxolimab in advanced cancers. Only in-frame clones appear in the TCRdb table, and some are missing; sequencing was by immunoSEQ multiplex PCR. The sample yields under 15,000 clones, approximately 75% seen once. The specimen comprised CD4+ or CD8+ T cells sorted from blood, sampled in a trial of the OX40 agonist ivuxolimab. The receptor source for this set is an adult with an advanced solid tumor such as melanoma, head and neck, liver or kidney cancer. Each CDR3 is given with its conserved first and last residue. The D gene is left open where the match is weak. Clone size is stated in some rows and not others, as once, few, many or a class when expanded.

size,D,J,V,CDR3,DNA
NA,TRBD1,TRBJ2-3,TRBV5-4,CASSPNRGQGRTDTQYF,TGTGCCAGCAGCCCGAACAGGGGGCAAGGTCGCACAGATACGCAGTATTTT
NA,NA,TRBJ1-1,TRBV6-1,CASSEGRVMNTEAFF,TGTGCCAGCAGTGAAGGGCGGGTCATGAACACTGAAGCTTTCTTT
NA,NA,TRBJ2-1,TRBV11-2,CASSFSKTPSSYNEQFF,TGTGCCAGCAGCTTTAGCAAGACTCCTAGCTCCTACAATGAGCAGTTCTTC
few,NA,TRBJ1-1,TRBV30,CAWSVNMNTEAFF,TGTGCCTGGAGTGTAAACATGAACACTGAAGCTTTCTTT
NA,NA,TRBJ1-5,TRBV28,CASSLVTRSNQPQHF,TGTGCCAGCAGTTTAGTGACACGTAGCAATCAGCCCCAGCATTTT
NA,NA,TRBJ2-3,TRBV4-1,CASSRSTITDTQYF,TGCGCCAGCAGCCGATCGACTATCACAGATACGCAGTATTTT
medium-sized,TRBD2,TRBJ2-7,TRBV11-2,CASSPGGAGGSPYEQYF,TGTGCCAGCAGCCCCGGCGGGGCGGGAGGGTCCCCCTACGAGCAGTACTTC
NA,NA,TRBJ2-5,TRBV7-6,CASSLEHGWETQYF,TGTGCCAGCAGCTTAGAGCACGGTTGGGAGACCCAGTACTTC
NA,TRBD1,TRBJ2-1,TRBV6-9,CASSYGQGYNEQFF,TGTGCCAGCAGTTACGGACAGGGATACAATGAGCAGTTCTTC
NA,NA,TRBJ1-5,TRBV9,CASSRDGNQPQHF,TGTGCCAGCAGCCGAGACGGAAATCAGCCCCAGCATTTT
NA,TRBD2,TRBJ2-5,TRBV7-6,CASSLTSGGARETQYF,TGTGCCAGCAGCCTGACTAGCGGGGGGGCCCGGGAGACCCAGTACTTC
NA,NA,TRBJ2-5,TRBV23-1,CASSQRGTSQETQYF,TGCGCCAGCAGTCAAAGAGGTACGAGCCAAGAGACCCAGTACTTC
NA,NA,TRBJ2-3,TRBV12-1,CASSSWDTRSTDTQYF,TGTGCCAGCAGCTCATGGGACACCCGGAGCACAGATACGCAGTATTTT
NA,TRBD2,TRBJ2-5,TRBV2,CASRELAGVETQYF,TGTGCCAGCAGGGAACTAGCGGGAGTGGAGACCCAGTACTTC
NA,NA,TRBJ2-7,TRBV5-4,CASSTTSEGNYEQYF,TGTGCCAGCAGCACCACTAGTGAGGGGAACTACGAGCAGTACTTC